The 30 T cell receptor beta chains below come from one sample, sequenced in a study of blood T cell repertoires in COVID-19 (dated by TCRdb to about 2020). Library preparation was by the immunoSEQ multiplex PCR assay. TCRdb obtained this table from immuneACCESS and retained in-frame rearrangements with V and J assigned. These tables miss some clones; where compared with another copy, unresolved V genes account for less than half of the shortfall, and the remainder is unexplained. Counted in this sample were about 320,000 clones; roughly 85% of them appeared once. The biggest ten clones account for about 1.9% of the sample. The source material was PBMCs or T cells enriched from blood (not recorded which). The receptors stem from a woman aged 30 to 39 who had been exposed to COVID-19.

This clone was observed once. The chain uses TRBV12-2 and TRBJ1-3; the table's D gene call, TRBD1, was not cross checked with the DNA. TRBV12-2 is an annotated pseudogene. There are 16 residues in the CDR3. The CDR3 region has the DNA TGTGCAAGTCGCTTAGCCAGGGGGTCCTCTGGAAACACCATATATTTT. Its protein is CASRLARGSSGNTIYF.

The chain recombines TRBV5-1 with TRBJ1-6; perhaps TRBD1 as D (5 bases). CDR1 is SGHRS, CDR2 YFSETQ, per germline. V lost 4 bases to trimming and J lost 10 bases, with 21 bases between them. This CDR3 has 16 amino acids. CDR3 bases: TGCGCCAGCAGCCTGCAGGGACTTTTTATAGAATCACCCCTCCACTTT. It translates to CASSLQGLFIESPLHF.

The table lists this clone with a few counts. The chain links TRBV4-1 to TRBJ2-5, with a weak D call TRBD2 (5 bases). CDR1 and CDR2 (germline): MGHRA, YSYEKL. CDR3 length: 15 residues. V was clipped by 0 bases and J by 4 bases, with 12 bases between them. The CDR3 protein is CASSQDWSLAETQYF. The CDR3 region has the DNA TGCGCCAGCAGCCAAGATTGGTCTCTAGCAGAGACCCAGTACTTC.

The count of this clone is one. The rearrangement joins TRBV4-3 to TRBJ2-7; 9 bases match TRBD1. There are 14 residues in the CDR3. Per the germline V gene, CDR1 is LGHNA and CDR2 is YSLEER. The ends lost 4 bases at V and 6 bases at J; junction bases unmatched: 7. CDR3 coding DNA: TGCGCCAGCAGCCGGTCGGACAGGGGCGGCGAGCAGTACTTC. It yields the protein CASSRSDRGGEQYF.

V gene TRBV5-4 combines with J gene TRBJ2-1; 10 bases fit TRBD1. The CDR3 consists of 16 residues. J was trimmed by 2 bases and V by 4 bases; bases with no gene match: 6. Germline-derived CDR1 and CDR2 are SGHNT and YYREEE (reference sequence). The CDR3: CASSPEDRGAYNEQFF. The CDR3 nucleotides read TGTGCCAGCAGCCCTGAGGACAGGGGGGCCTACAATGAGCAGTTCTTC.

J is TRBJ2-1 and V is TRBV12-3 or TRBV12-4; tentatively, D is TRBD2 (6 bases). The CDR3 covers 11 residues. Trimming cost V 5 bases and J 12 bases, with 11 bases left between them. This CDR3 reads CASSVGTPQFF. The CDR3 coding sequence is TGTGCCAGCAGTGTAGGGACTCCGCAGTTCTTC.

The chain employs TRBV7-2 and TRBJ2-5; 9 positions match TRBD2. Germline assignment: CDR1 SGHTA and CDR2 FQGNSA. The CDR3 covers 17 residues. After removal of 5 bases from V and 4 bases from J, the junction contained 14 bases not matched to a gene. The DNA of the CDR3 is TGTGCCAGCAGCCCGCGGCATGTCGCGGGGGGGCCAGAGACCCAGTACTTC. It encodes CASSPRHVAGGPETQYF.

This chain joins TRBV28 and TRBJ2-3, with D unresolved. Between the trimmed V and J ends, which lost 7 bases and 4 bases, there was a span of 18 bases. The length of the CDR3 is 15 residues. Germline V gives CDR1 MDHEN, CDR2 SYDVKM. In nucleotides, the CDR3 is TGTGCCAGCATAGAGGCTGTCGGGTTGGCAGATACGCAGTATTTT. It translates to CASIEAVGLADTQYF. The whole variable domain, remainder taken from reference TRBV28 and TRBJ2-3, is DVKVTQSSRYLVKRTGEKVFLECVQDMDHENMFWYRQDPGLGLRLIYFSYDVKMKEKGDIPEGYSVSREKKERFSLILESASTNQTSMYLCASIEAVGLADTQYFGPGTRLTVL.

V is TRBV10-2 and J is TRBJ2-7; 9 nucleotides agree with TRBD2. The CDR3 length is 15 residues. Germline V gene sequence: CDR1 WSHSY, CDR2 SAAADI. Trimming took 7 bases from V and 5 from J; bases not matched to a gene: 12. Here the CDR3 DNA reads TGCGCCAGCACAGGAGGGCGGGGGGGTTCCAACGAGCAGTACTTC. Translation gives CASTGGRGGSNEQYF.

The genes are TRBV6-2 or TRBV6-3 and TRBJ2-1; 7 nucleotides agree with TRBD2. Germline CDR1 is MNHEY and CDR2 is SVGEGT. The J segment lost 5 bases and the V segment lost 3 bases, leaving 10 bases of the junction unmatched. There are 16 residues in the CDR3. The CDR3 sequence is CASSYGAGVGDNEQFF. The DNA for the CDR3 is TGTGCCAGCAGTTATGGGGCGGGGGTAGGGGACAATGAGCAGTTCTTC.

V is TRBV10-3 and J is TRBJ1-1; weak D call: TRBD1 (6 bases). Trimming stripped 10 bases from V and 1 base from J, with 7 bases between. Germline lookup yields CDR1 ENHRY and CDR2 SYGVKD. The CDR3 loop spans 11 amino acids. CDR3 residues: CATTGNTEAFF. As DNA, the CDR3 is TGTGCCACGACAGGGAACACTGAAGCTTTCTTT.

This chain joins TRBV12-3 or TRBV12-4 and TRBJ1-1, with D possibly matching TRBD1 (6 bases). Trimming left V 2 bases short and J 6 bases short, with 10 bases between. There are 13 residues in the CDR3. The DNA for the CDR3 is TGTGCCAGCAGTTTAAAGGGGGGGTCTGAAGCTTTCTTT. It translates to CASSLKGGSEAFF.

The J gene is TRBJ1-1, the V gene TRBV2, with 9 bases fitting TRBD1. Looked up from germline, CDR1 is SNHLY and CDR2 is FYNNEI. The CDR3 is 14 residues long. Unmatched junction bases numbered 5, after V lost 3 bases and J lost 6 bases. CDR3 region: CASSDRTGAPEAFF. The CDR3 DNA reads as TGTGCCAGCAGTGACAGGACAGGGGCCCCTGAAGCTTTCTTT.

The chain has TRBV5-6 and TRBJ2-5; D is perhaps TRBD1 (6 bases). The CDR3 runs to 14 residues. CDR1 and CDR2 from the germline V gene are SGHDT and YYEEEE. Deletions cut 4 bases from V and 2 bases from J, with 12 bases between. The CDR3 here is CASSPLDRQETQYF. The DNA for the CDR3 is TGTGCCAGCAGCCCCTTGGACAGACAAGAGACCCAGTACTTC.

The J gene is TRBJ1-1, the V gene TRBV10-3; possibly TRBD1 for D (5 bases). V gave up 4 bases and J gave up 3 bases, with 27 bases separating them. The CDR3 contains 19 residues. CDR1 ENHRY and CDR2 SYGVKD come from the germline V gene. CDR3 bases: TGTGCCATCAGTGGTTCATCCGGGGGAGGTGGTAATCGGGACACTGAAGCTTTCTTT. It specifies CAISGSSGGGGNRDTEAFF.

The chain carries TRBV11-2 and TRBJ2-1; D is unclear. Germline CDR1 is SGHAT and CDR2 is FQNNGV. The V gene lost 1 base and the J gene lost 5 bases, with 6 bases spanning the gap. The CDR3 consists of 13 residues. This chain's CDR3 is CASSLVLDNEQFF. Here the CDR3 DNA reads TGTGCCAGCAGCTTAGTCTTAGACAATGAGCAGTTCTTC.

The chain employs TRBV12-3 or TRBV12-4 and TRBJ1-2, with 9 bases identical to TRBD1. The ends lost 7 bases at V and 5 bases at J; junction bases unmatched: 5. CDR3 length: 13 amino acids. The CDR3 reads CASKGDRDYGYTF. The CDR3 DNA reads TGTGCCAGCAAGGGGGACAGGGATTATGGCTACACCTTC.

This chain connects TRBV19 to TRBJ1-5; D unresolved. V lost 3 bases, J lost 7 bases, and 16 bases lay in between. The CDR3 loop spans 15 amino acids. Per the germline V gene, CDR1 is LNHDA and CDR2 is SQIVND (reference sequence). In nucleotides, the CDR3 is TGTGCCAGTAGTATCTCCGGCGGGAGGGTGCAGCCCCAGCATTTT. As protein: CASSISGGRVQPQHF.

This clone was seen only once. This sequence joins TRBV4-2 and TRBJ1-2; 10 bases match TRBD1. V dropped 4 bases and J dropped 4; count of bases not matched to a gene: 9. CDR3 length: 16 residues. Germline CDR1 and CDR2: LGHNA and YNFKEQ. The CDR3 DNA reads TGTGCCAGCAGCCCCGAGCAGGGGACAGGGGTCTATGGCTACACCTTC. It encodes CASSPEQGTGVYGYTF.

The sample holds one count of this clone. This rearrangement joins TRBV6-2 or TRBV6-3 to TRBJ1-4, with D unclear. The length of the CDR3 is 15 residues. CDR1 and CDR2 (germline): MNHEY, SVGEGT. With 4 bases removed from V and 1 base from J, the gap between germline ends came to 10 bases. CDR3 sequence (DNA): TGTGCCAGCAGTTCCGGACGGGGAACTAATGAAAAACTGTTTTTT. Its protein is CASSSGRGTNEKLFF.

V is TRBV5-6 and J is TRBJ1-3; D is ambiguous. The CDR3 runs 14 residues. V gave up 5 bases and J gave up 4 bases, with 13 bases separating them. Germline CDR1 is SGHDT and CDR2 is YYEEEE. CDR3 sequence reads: CASRLWNSGNTIYF. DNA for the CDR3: TGTGCCAGCAGGCTCTGGAACAGCGGAAACACCATATATTTT.

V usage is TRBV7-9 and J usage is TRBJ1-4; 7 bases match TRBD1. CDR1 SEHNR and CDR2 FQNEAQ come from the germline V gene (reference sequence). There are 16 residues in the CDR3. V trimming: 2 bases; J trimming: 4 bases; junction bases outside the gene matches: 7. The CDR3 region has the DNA TGTGCCAGCAGCTTAACGTTGACAGGGATTAATGAAAAACTGTTTTTT. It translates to CASSLTLTGINEKLFF.

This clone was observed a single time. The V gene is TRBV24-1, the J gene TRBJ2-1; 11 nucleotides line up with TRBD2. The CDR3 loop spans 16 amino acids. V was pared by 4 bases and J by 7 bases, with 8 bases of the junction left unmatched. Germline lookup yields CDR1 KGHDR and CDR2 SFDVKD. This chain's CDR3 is CATSDLLAGGLNEQFF. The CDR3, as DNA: TGTGCCACCAGTGACCTGCTAGCGGGAGGTCTTAATGAGCAGTTCTTC.

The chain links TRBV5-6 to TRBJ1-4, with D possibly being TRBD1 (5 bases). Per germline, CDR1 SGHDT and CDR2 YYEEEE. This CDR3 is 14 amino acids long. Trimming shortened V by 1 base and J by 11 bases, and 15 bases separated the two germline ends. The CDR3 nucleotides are TGTGCCAGCAGCTTGAGGGGCCAGATCGGGAAACTGTTTTTT. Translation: CASSLRGQIGKLFF.

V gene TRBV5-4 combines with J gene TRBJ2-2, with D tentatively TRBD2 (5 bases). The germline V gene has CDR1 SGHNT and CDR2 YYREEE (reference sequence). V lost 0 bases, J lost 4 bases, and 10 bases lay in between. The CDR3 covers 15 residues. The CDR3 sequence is CASSLAGVSTGELFF. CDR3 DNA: TGTGCCAGCAGCTTGGCCGGGGTTTCCACCGGGGAGCTGTTTTTT.

The CDR3: CATSRGAGGLGAYEQYF. The CDR3 coding sequence is TGTGCCACCAGCAGAGGAGCAGGGGGCCTCGGAGCTTACGAGCAGTACTTC. This chain uses TRBV15 with TRBJ2-7, with 8 bases fitting TRBD1. The CDR3 is 17 residues long. The V gene end was trimmed by 1 base and the J gene end by 4 bases; junction bases not matched to a gene: 12. Germline V CDR1 and CDR2: LNHNV, YYDKDF (reference sequence).

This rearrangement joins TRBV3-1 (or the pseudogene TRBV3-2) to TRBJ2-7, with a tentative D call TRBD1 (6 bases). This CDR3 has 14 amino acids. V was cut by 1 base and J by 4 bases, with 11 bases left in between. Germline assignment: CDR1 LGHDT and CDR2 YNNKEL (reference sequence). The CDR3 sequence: CASSQGSTGYEQYF. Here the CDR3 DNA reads TGTGCCAGCAGCCAAGGCTCTACAGGGTACGAGCAGTACTTC.

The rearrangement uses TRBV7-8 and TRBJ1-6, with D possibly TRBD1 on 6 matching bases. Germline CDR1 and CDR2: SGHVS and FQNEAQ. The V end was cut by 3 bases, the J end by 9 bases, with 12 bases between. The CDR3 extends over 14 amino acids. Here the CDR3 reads CASSFREGVSPLHF. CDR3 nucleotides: TGTGCCAGCAGCTTCCGCGAGGGGGTTTCACCCCTCCACTTT.

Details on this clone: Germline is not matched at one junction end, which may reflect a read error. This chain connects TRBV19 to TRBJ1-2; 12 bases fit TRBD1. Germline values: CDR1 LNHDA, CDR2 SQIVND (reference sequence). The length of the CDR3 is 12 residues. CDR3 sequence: CAAFEGTGGVYF. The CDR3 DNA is TGTGCCGCCTTTGAGGGGACAGGGGGCGTCTACTTC.

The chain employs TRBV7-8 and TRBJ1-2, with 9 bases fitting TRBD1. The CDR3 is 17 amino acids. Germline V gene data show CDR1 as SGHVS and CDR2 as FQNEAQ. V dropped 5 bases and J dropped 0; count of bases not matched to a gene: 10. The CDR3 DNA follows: TGTGCCAGCAGCGAGCCCGGGACAGGGCACACTAACTATGGCTACACCTTC. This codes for CASSEPGTGHTNYGYTF.